These 20 T cell receptor beta chains came from one sample sequenced in a study of shared T cell receptors in the human thymus. Profiled with immunoSEQ multiplex PCR; TCRdb holds only in-frame clones, not every one. This repertoire shows hundreds of thousands of clones, around 87% found once; its top ten account for 0.009% to 0.0095%. This same sample was also part of a study on human thymus T cells.

What was sequenced was thymocytes. The receptors here all came from a boy under three years old with a congenital heart defect.

This chain connects TRBV27 to TRBJ1-5, with 8 bases lining up with TRBD1. This CDR3 region has 14 residues. The germline V gene encodes CDR1 MNHEY and CDR2 SMNVEV (reference sequence). Germline trimming cut 6 bases from V and 7 bases from J; bases unmatched to any gene: 8. CDR3 nucleotide sequence: TGTGCCAGCAGAAGACAGGGGTCGGGCCAGCCCCAGCATTTT. The encoded protein is CASRRQGSGQPQHF.

The chain recombines TRBV9 with TRBJ2-3; the D gene is possibly TRBD1 (6 bases). Germline assignment: CDR1 SGDLS and CDR2 YYNGEE. This CDR3 region has 15 residues. The V gene lost 0 bases and the J gene lost 1 base, with 9 bases spanning the gap. The CDR3 sequence: CASSVGHRGTDTQYF. The CDR3 region has the DNA TGTGCCAGCAGCGTAGGGCACAGGGGCACAGATACGCAGTATTTT.

This clone showed up just once. The chain has TRBV6-1 and TRBJ2-3; 7 positions agree with TRBD1. J gave up 0 bases and V 4 bases, and 4 bases lay outside the gene matches. Germline CDR1 is MNHNS and CDR2 is SASEGT. CDR3 length: 15 amino acids. The CDR3 DNA is TGTGCCAGCAGTGGACGGGACAGCAGCACAGATACGCAGTATTTT. Its translation is CASSGRDSSTDTQYF.

The gene calls are TRBV6-6 and TRBJ2-7, with TRBD2 matching over 12 bases. The CDR3 runs to 15 residues. Germline CDR1 reads MNHNY; CDR2 reads SVGAGI (reference sequence). Unmatched junction bases numbered 5, after V lost 5 bases and J lost 3 bases. The CDR3, as DNA: TGTGCCAGCAGTAAGACGACTAGCGGGAGCTACGAGCAGTACTTC. It is translated as CASSKTTSGSYEQYF.

The rearrangement uses TRBV6-1 and TRBJ2-1; 13 bases align to TRBD2. This CDR3 contains 16 residues. With V trimmed by 3 bases and J by 6 bases, 5 bases remained unmatched. Germline loops: CDR1 MNHNS, CDR2 SASEGT. CDR3: CASSDRTSGGLNEQFF. The DNA for the CDR3 is TGTGCCAGCAGTGATCGGACTAGCGGGGGCCTCAATGAGCAGTTCTTC.

The genes are TRBV30 and TRBJ1-5, with 8 bases matching TRBD1. V lost 0 bases, J lost 5 bases, and 18 bases stayed unmatched. This CDR3 contains 19 residues. Germline-derived CDR1 and CDR2 are GTSNPN and SVGIG (reference sequence). CDR3 sequence: CAWSVSRLTIGTGDQPQHF. CDR3 nucleotides: TGTGCCTGGAGTGTATCTCGTCTCACGATAGGGACAGGAGATCAGCCCCAGCATTTT.

The chain employs TRBV7-8 and TRBJ2-4; no clear D. The germline gives CDR1 SGHVS, CDR2 FQNEAQ. V dropped 1 base and J dropped 3 bases, with 13 bases sitting between them. This CDR3 has 16 residues. CDR3 region: CASSLDGVPVKNIQYF. The CDR3 DNA reads TGTGCCAGCAGCTTAGATGGAGTGCCAGTCAAAAACATTCAGTACTTC.

The chain recombines TRBV5-6 with TRBJ2-4; D perhaps matches TRBD1 (6 bases). CDR1 and CDR2 (germline): SGHDT, YYEEEE. CDR3 length: 16 amino acids. Trimming shortened V by 1 base and J by 4 bases, and 15 bases separated the two germline ends. The CDR3: CASSLPRGTLKNIQYF. CDR3 sequence (DNA): TGTGCCAGCAGCTTGCCCAGGGGCACACTAAAAAACATTCAGTACTTC.

This clone was seen a handful of times. The rearrangement joins TRBV28 to TRBJ1-4; 8 bases agree with TRBD1. The CDR3 spans 17 residues. With 5 bases clipped from V and 0 bases from J, the junction kept 8 bases outside the gene matches. Germline V gene sequence: CDR1 MDHEN, CDR2 SYDVKM. CDR3 region: CASSDPEDRATNEKLFF. As DNA, the CDR3 is TGTGCCAGCAGTGACCCCGAGGACAGGGCAACTAATGAAAAACTGTTTTTT.

The chain uses TRBV6-1 and TRBJ2-7; 7 bases fit TRBD1. Trimming took 4 bases from V and 2 from J; bases not matched to a gene: 17. The CDR3 runs 18 residues. Looked up from germline, CDR1 is MNHNS and CDR2 is SASEGT. DNA of the CDR3: TGTGCCAGCAGTGGGGACAGCTTGACATGGCTGACAACCTACGAGCAGTACTTC. Residues: CASSGDSLTWLTTYEQYF.

V gene TRBV5-1 combines with J gene TRBJ1-1; D may be TRBD1 (5 bases). Germline-derived CDR1 and CDR2 are SGHRS and YFSETQ. The CDR3 has 15 residues. V lost 4 bases, J lost 0 bases, and 13 bases lay in between. DNA for the CDR3: TGCGCCAGCAGCCAGGACACTACCATGAACACTGAAGCTTTCTTT. This gives the protein CASSQDTTMNTEAFF.

The chain combines TRBV28 with TRBJ1-1, with 8 bases lining up with TRBD1. This CDR3 has 17 residues. In germline, CDR1 is MDHEN, CDR2 SYDVKM. The ends lost 3 bases at V and 3 bases at J; junction bases unmatched: 12. Here the CDR3 DNA reads TGTGCCAGCAGTTTGGACGCCGGGACAGGCGGGCACACTGAAGCTTTCTTT. It translates to CASSLDAGTGGHTEAFF.

The J gene is TRBJ2-2, the V gene TRBV9; no reliable D call. The germline V and J ends were trimmed by 0 bases and 2 bases, with 14 bases remaining between them. Germline V CDR1 and CDR2: SGDLS, YYNGEE. CDR3 length: 17 residues. CDR3 protein: CASSVDPPGLNTGELFF. The CDR3 nucleotides are TGTGCCAGCAGCGTAGATCCGCCTGGCCTTAACACCGGGGAGCTGTTTTTT.

CDR3: CASMGTGHLANEQYF. The CDR3 bases are TGTGCCAGTATGGGAACAGGACACCTTGCCAACGAGCAGTACTTC. The chain combines TRBV19 with TRBJ2-7, with D tentatively TRBD1 (5 bases). This CDR3 has 15 residues. Per germline, CDR1 LNHDA and CDR2 SQIVND (reference sequence). The V and J ends lost 7 bases and 5 bases respectively, with 21 bases between them.

The chain couples TRBV6-7 to TRBJ1-2; D uncertain. TRBV6-7 counts as an open reading frame of uncertain function. The CDR3 contains 15 residues. Trimming shortened V by 6 bases and J by 4 bases, and 18 bases separated the two germline ends. In DNA form, the CDR3 reads TGTGCCAGCAGCCAAAAGGGTAGGGAGTTCTATGGCTACACCTTC. Translation: CASSQKGREFYGYTF.

V usage is TRBV30 and J usage is TRBJ2-2; D is perhaps TRBD1 (5 bases). The length of the CDR3 is 13 residues. The germline V gene has CDR1 GTSNPN and CDR2 SVGIG (reference sequence). V lost 0 bases, J lost 6 bases, and 8 bases lay in between. CDR3 region: CAWSVQDPGELFF. Here the CDR3 DNA reads TGTGCCTGGAGTGTACAGGATCCCGGGGAGCTGTTTTTT. Full variable domain (remainder filled in from reference TRBV30 and TRBJ2-2): SQTIHQWPATLVQPVGSPLSLECTVEGTSNPNLYWYRQAAGRGLQLLFYSVGIGQISSEVPQNLSASRPQDRQFILSSKKLLLSDSGFYLCAWSVQDPGELFFGEGSRLTVL.

V and J are TRBV6-1 and TRBJ2-7, with TRBD1 identical over 7 bases. Germline loops: CDR1 MNHNS, CDR2 SASEGT. The CDR3 extends over 16 amino acids. With V trimmed by 4 bases and J by 0 bases, 9 bases remained unmatched. The CDR3 DNA follows: TGTGCCAGCAGTGCCTACTCCGGGACAGACTCCTACGAGCAGTACTTC. It encodes CASSAYSGTDSYEQYF.

V gene TRBV28 combines with J gene TRBJ1-5; 7 nucleotides match TRBD1. J lost 11 bases, V lost 5 bases, and 18 bases had no gene match. CDR3 size: 16 residues. Germline V gene lookup returns CDR1 MDHEN and CDR2 SYDVKM. As DNA, the CDR3 is TGTGCCAGCAGTAACCGGGACAGTCTTGCGATAGTAACCCAGCATTTT. Its protein product is CASSNRDSLAIVTQHF.

V usage is TRBV7-2 and J usage is TRBJ2-1, with TRBD2 matching over 8 bases. The J segment lost 4 bases and the V segment lost 1 base, leaving 15 bases of the junction unmatched. Germline V CDR1 and CDR2: SGHTA, FQGNSA. The CDR3 extends over 19 amino acids. The CDR3 region is CASSLDPPRGGRLYNEQFF. The CDR3 bases are TGTGCCAGCAGCTTAGACCCACCGCGCGGGGGGCGTTTATACAATGAGCAGTTCTTC.

This clone was seen just once. The V gene is TRBV28, the J gene TRBJ1-2; D not certain. The CDR3 runs to 13 residues. The germline CDR1 and CDR2 sequences are MDHEN and SYDVKM. The V and J ends lost 7 bases and 5 bases respectively, with 14 bases between them. CDR3 protein: CASTPVTKYGYTF. CDR3 nucleotides: TGTGCCAGCACCCCTGTAACAAAGTATGGCTACACCTTC.